The 28 T cell receptor beta chains reported below all come from one sample, sequenced in a study of vaccination and CD4 T cells after COVID-19 (dated by TCRdb to between 2020 and 2023). These receptors have no identified antigens. To prepare the library, PCR was applied. Sequencing instrument: Illumina iSeq 100. DNA from cultured CD4+ T cells underwent TCR sequencing with the Oncomine TCR Beta short-read assay at the Johns Hopkins FTIC core. TCRdb reprocessing: public reads trimmed at Q25 with fastp, clones called with MiXCR, in-frame beta chains kept. CDR3 protein sequences are deduplicated, and each keeps its most common genes and DNA. Present in this sample are some 10,000 distinct CDR3 sequences, around 58% of which were seen just once. The top ten hold roughly 25% of the sample. The sample's treatment or condition label, decoded: approximately 11-day PBMC culture with coronavirus spike peptide pools or control peptides (ViraFEST assay).

The specimen was CD4+ T cells from blood, cultured in vitro. The receptors come from a human donor who had recovered from COVID-19.

The chain links TRBV6-2 or TRBV6-3 to TRBJ1-5; D is uncertain. V lost 2 bases to trimming and J lost 6 bases, with 8 bases between them. The CDR3 consists of 13 residues. Germline V gives CDR1 MNHEY, CDR2 SVGEGT. CDR3 residues: CASSYQDAQPQHF. CDR3 coding DNA: TGTGCCAGCAGTTACCAGGACGCTCAGCCCCAGCATTTT.

This chain connects TRBV20-1 to TRBJ1-2; D uncertain. Germline values: CDR1 DFQATT, CDR2 SNEGSKA (reference sequence). This CDR3 comprises 15 residues. The ends were cut back, 3 bases at V and 2 bases at J, with 16 bases in the middle. The CDR3 coding sequence is TGCAGTGCTAGGACGCTTGATGTGGGGAACTATGGCTACACCTTC. Translation gives CSARTLDVGNYGYTF.

The chain combines TRBV7-2 with TRBJ1-3; D is possibly TRBD1 (5 bases). The V gene lost 5 bases and the J gene lost 0 bases, with 14 bases spanning the gap. Per germline, CDR1 SGHTA and CDR2 FQGNSA. There are 16 residues in the CDR3. The CDR3 DNA is TGTGCCAGCAGCGAGCCCGGACAAAGCTCTGGAAACACCATATATTTT. It codes for CASSEPGQSSGNTIYF.

The V and J genes are TRBV20-1 and TRBJ1-2; D ambiguous. CDR1 and CDR2 from the germline V gene are DFQATT and SNEGSKA (reference sequence). The V end lost 7 bases, the J end lost 5 bases, and 14 bases lay between the germline ends. The CDR3 length is 12 residues. CDR3 nucleotides: TGCAGTGTAGCGCAGTCTTTTTATGGCTACACCTTC. It is translated as CSVAQSFYGYTF.

The V and J genes are TRBV19 and TRBJ1-6; 7 positions agree with TRBD1. V lost 8 bases and J lost 7; bases outside the gene matches: 11. The germline gives CDR1 LNHDA, CDR2 SQIVND (reference sequence). This CDR3 contains 15 residues. CDR3 sequence: CASVKRTGYNSPLHF. CDR3 nucleotides: TGTGCCAGTGTTAAAAGGACAGGTTACAATTCACCCCTCCACTTT.

Relative to its sample, this clonotype is medium-sized. The rearrangement joins TRBV7-2 to TRBJ1-2; D is perhaps TRBD1 (6 bases). CDR1 is SGHTA, CDR2 FQGNSA, per germline. V lost 0 bases to trimming and J lost 3 bases, with 8 bases between them. The length of the CDR3 is 14 residues. The CDR3 DNA reads as TGTGCCAGCAGCTTAGCGGCAGGGGACTATGGCTACACCTTC. It yields the protein CASSLAAGDYGYTF.

V and J are TRBV6-1 and TRBJ1-2; a possible D gene is TRBD1 (5 bases). Germline CDR1 is MNHNS and CDR2 is SASEGT. V shed 3 bases and J shed 7 bases, with 12 bases lying between them. The CDR3 contains 13 residues. CDR3 sequence: CASSDQGLGGYTF. The CDR3 region has the DNA TGTGCCAGCAGTGATCAGGGTCTGGGTGGCTACACCTTC.

The rearrangement uses TRBV7-3 and TRBJ2-3; D is undetermined. Per the germline V gene, CDR1 is SGHTA and CDR2 is FQGTGA. Trimming pared 3 bases from V and 6 bases from J, leaving 10 bases between. The CDR3 has 13 residues. As DNA, the CDR3 is TGTGCCAGCAGCTTGCGAATGGGGGATACGCAGTATTTT. It codes for CASSLRMGDTQYF.

The chain couples TRBV6-1 to TRBJ2-5; 8 bases map to TRBD2. After removal of 7 bases from V and 5 bases from J, the junction contained 15 bases not matched to a gene. Per germline, CDR1 MNHNS and CDR2 SASEGT. The CDR3 contains 16 residues. The CDR3 protein is CASNRQSGSSSETQYF. The CDR3 region has the DNA TGTGCCAGCAACCGGCAGAGCGGGAGCAGTTCGGAGACCCAGTACTTC.

The V call is TRBV28, the J call TRBJ2-3; 11 bases agree with TRBD2. Germline CDR1 reads MDHEN; CDR2 reads SYDVKM. J was trimmed by 5 bases and V by 2 bases; bases with no gene match: 6. The CDR3 extends over 16 amino acids. The CDR3 reads CASSLSSGRVGDTQYF. CDR3 DNA sequence: TGTGCCAGCAGTTTAAGTAGCGGGAGGGTGGGAGATACGCAGTATTTT. The variable domain in full, completed from reference TRBV28 and TRBJ2-3, reads DVKVTQSSRYLVKRTGEKVFLECVQDMDHENMFWYRQDPGLGLRLIYFSYDVKMKEKGDIPEGYSVSREKKERFSLILESASTNQTSMYLCASSLSSGRVGDTQYFGPGTRLTVL.

This clonotype is classed as large. CDR3 residues: CASSSSGQGERGYGYTF. The DNA of the CDR3 is TGTGCCAGCAGTTCATCGGGACAGGGGGAAAGGGGCTATGGCTACACCTTC. The chain joins TRBV27 to TRBJ1-2, with 11 bases identical to TRBD1. The V and J ends lost 4 bases and 4 bases, in that order; junction bases with no gene match: 11. From germline, CDR1 is MNHEY and CDR2 SMNVEV (reference sequence). The CDR3 has 17 amino acids.

The chain joins TRBV20-1 to TRBJ2-1; D possibly corresponds to TRBD2 (5 bases). The V end lost 3 bases, the J end lost 3 bases, and 12 bases lay between the germline ends. Germline V lookup: CDR1 DFQATT, CDR2 SNEGSKA (reference sequence). The CDR3 has 14 amino acids. The CDR3 reads CSASAASRYNEQFF. The CDR3 DNA sequence: TGCAGTGCTAGCGCGGCTAGCCGCTACAATGAGCAGTTCTTC.

This clonotype was detected once. CDR3 sequence reads: CASSAWGFRQPQHF. The CDR3 DNA follows: TGTGCCAGTAGTGCGTGGGGGTTTCGGCAGCCCCAGCATTTT. The rearrangement links TRBV19 to TRBJ1-5; tentatively, D is TRBD1 (5 bases). This CDR3 is built from 14 residues. The germline V and J ends were trimmed by 5 bases and 7 bases, with 15 bases remaining between them. From germline, CDR1 is LNHDA and CDR2 SQIVND (reference sequence).

V and J are TRBV7-8 and TRBJ2-1, with 7 bases that match TRBD2. Trimming removed 1 base from V and 6 bases from J; junction bases left unmatched: 9. The germline V gene has CDR1 SGHVS and CDR2 FQNEAQ. CDR3 length: 16 amino acids. In DNA form, the CDR3 reads TGTGCCAGCAGCTTAGTTGGCGGGAGTTTCGGCAATGAGCAGTTCTTC. Encoded protein: CASSLVGGSFGNEQFF.

V and J are TRBV5-1 and TRBJ1-2, with 10 bases that match TRBD1. Germline V lookup: CDR1 SGHRS, CDR2 YFSETQ. The CDR3 spans 16 residues. The ends lost 4 bases at V and 4 bases at J; junction bases unmatched: 10. The CDR3 DNA follows: TGCGCCAGCAGCCTGGGACAGGGGCCACAATTCTATGGCTACACCTTC. Protein: CASSLGQGPQFYGYTF.

The V and J genes are TRBV6-1 and TRBJ1-2, with D possibly matching TRBD1 (5 bases). The CDR3 runs to 13 residues. V shed 6 bases and J shed 0 bases, with 8 bases lying between them. Germline CDR1 reads MNHNS; CDR2 reads SASEGT. In nucleotides, the CDR3 is TGTGCCAGCAGAAGACAGACTAACTATGGCTACACCTTC. Its protein is CASRRQTNYGYTF.

The rearrangement uses TRBV20-1 and TRBJ1-4; D call uncertain. With 1 base removed from V and 6 bases from J, the gap between germline ends came to 6 bases. The CDR3 is 12 amino acids. CDR1 is DFQATT and CDR2 is SNEGSKA in the germline V gene (reference sequence). The CDR3 region is CSARVRDEKLFF. CDR3 DNA sequence: TGCAGTGCTAGAGTGAGGGATGAAAAACTGTTTTTT.

V gene TRBV7-2 combines with J gene TRBJ1-1, with D maybe TRBD1 (6 bases). The CDR3 runs 14 residues. V dropped 5 bases and J dropped 1 base, with 11 bases sitting between them. From germline, CDR1 is SGHTA and CDR2 FQGNSA. CDR3 bases: TGTGCCAGCAGCCTACAGGGATGGAACACTGAAGCTTTCTTT. As protein: CASSLQGWNTEAFF.

This clonotype was counted between two and nine times. The chain carries TRBV11-3 and TRBJ1-2, with D maybe TRBD1 (5 bases). V lost 0 bases, J lost 8 bases, and 19 bases lay in between. The CDR3 has 16 residues. Germline V gives CDR1 SGHNT, CDR2 YENEEA. CDR3 residues: CASSLDGQQPDRGYTF. CDR3 DNA: TGTGCCAGCAGCTTAGATGGTCAACAGCCTGACAGAGGCTACACCTTC.

This clonotype came up a few times. The rearrangement joins TRBV19 to TRBJ1-6, with D tentatively TRBD1 (6 bases). The CDR3 runs to 13 residues. Germline CDR1 LNHDA, CDR2 SQIVND (reference sequence). V lost 2 bases and J lost 13, with 12 bases in between. The CDR3 loop is CASSIRRGPPLHF. The DNA of the CDR3 is TGTGCCAGTAGTATACGCCGGGGGCCTCCCCTCCACTTT.

The chain employs TRBV2 and TRBJ1-2; a possible D gene is TRBD1 (5 bases). The germline gives CDR1 SNHLY, CDR2 FYNNEI. Trimming took 6 bases from V and 8 from J, leaving 22 bases between them. The length of the CDR3 is 15 residues. The CDR3: CASRRFLGLQAGYTF. The CDR3 nucleotides are TGTGCCAGCAGGAGGTTCTTGGGACTGCAGGCGGGCTACACCTTC.

V and J are TRBV20-1 and TRBJ2-7, with D tentatively TRBD2 (5 bases). This CDR3 spans 18 amino acids. The ends were cut back, 0 bases at V and 3 bases at J, with 24 bases in the middle. CDR1 and CDR2 (germline): DFQATT, SNEGSKA (reference sequence). CDR3 coding DNA: TGCAGTGCTAGAGATCTCGTAGCGCGGATCAGCCCTATCTACGAGCAGTACTTC. Encoded protein: CSARDLVARISPIYEQYF.

V usage is TRBV5-1 and J usage is TRBJ1-2; D call uncertain. Deletions cut 7 bases from V and 4 bases from J, with 11 bases between. This CDR3 has 12 amino acids. Germline CDR1 and CDR2: SGHRS and YFSETQ. The CDR3 protein is CASRDTPYGYTF. The CDR3 DNA is TGCGCCAGCCGAGACACTCCCTATGGCTACACCTTC.

The V gene is TRBV20-1, the J gene TRBJ2-3, with unresolved D. CDR3 length: 15 residues. Germline V gene lookup returns CDR1 DFQATT and CDR2 SNEGSKA (reference sequence). The V and J ends lost 0 bases and 2 bases respectively, with 12 bases between them. DNA for the CDR3: TGCAGTGCTAGAGACCAGCGAAGCTTCACAGATACGCAGTATTTT. It yields the protein CSARDQRSFTDTQYF.

The J gene is TRBJ2-3, the V gene TRBV4-2, with 16 bases aligning to TRBD2. The V and J ends lost 5 bases and 0 bases, in that order; junction bases with no gene match: 11. CDR3 length equals 20 residues. Germline V lookup: CDR1 LGHNA, CDR2 YNFKEQ. The CDR3 coding sequence is TGTGCCAGCAGCGACCGGTCCGGGACTAGCGGGAGGGGAAGCACAGATACGCAGTATTTT. Translated, it gives CASSDRSGTSGRGSTDTQYF.

This clonotype was picked up a small number of times. V and J are TRBV20-1 and TRBJ1-1, with 9 bases fitting TRBD1. Germline CDR1 is DFQATT and CDR2 is SNEGSKA (reference sequence). V was pared by 6 bases and J by 3 bases, with 8 bases of the junction left unmatched. This CDR3 has 14 residues. CDR3 loop: CSARTGGWDTEAFF. Written as DNA, the CDR3 is TGCAGTGCGCGTACAGGGGGCTGGGACACTGAAGCTTTCTTT.

The chain carries TRBV18 and TRBJ1-2; D ambiguous. Trimming removed 4 bases at V and 8 bases at J, with 20 bases between. Germline CDR1 and CDR2: KGHSH and LQKENI. There are 15 residues in the CDR3. CDR3: CASSQLPRSFGGYTF. The CDR3, as DNA: TGTGCCAGCTCACAACTCCCCCGGTCCTTTGGGGGCTACACCTTC. The full variable domain, its missing parts supplied by reference TRBV18 and TRBJ1-2, is NAGVMQNPRHLVRRRGQEARLRCSPMKGHSHVYWYRQLPEEGLKFMVYLQKENIIDESGMPKERFSAEFPKEGPSILRIQQVVRGDSAAYFCASSQLPRSFGGYTFGSGTRLTVV.

This clonotype was counted between two and nine times. The rearrangement joins TRBV5-4 to TRBJ1-2; TRBD1 aligns across 10 bases. This CDR3 region has 14 residues. V gave up 4 bases and J gave up 5 bases; unmatched junction bases: 5. CDR1 is SGHNT, CDR2 YYREEE, per germline (reference sequence). Here the CDR3 reads CASSVGGQGYGYTF. The CDR3 DNA follows: TGTGCCAGCAGCGTGGGGGGACAGGGGTATGGCTACACCTTC.